These 26 T cell receptor beta chains share one sample of origin, sequenced in a study of shared clonotypes between healthy human individuals. Naive-designated CD8 cells lacked CD45RO, were positively enriched for CCR7, and omitted terminally differentiated effector memory CD45RA+ cells. Measured with immunoSEQ multiplex PCR; TCRdb has only the in-frame clones, and not every one. This sample has millions of clones, with about 95% found just once. Sequencing was performed on naive CD8+ T cells sorted from blood. The receptors shown here come from a man aged 18 to 29 in good health.

This sequence joins TRBV5-6 and TRBJ1-1; D not resolved. Germline V gene data show CDR1 as SGHDT and CDR2 as YYEEEE. V was cut by 0 bases and J by 1 base, with 19 bases left in between. The CDR3 contains 18 residues. The CDR3 coding sequence is TGTGCCAGCAGCTTGGATCTTGGGATAGGCGCAGCGAACACTGAAGCTTTCTTT. The encoded protein is CASSLDLGIGAANTEAFF.

V usage is TRBV13 and J usage is TRBJ1-3; D may be TRBD1 (5 bases). The germline V and J ends were trimmed by 7 bases and 0 bases, with 13 bases remaining between them. Germline CDR1 PRHDT, CDR2 FYEKMQ (reference sequence). The CDR3 spans 15 residues. The CDR3 spells CASKGRALSGNTIYF. The CDR3 nucleotides are TGTGCCAGCAAGGGCAGGGCACTCTCTGGAAACACCATATATTTT.

This clone has only a few counts. The chain uses TRBV5-1 and TRBJ2-3, with D perhaps matching TRBD2 (6 bases). The CDR3 consists of 14 residues. V was clipped by 3 bases and J by 2 bases, with 10 bases between them. Germline V gene lookup returns CDR1 SGHRS and CDR2 YFSETQ. The CDR3 sequence: CASSSGGITDTQYF. CDR3 nucleotides: TGCGCCAGCAGCTCTGGCGGGATCACAGATACGCAGTATTTT.

This clone has only one observation. V gene TRBV10-1 combines with J gene TRBJ2-7; TRBD1 is a possible D gene (7 bases). Germline loops: CDR1 WNHNN, CDR2 SYGVQD (reference sequence). V dropped 5 bases and J dropped 3 bases, with 11 bases sitting between them. The CDR3 runs to 13 residues. The CDR3 sequence is CASSPQGGYEQYF. Here the CDR3 DNA reads TGCGCCAGCAGTCCTCAGGGGGGCTACGAGCAGTACTTC.

CDR3 coding DNA: TGTGCCAGCAGCTTAGACCCAGGGGTTGGTAGCAATCAGCCCCAGCATTTT. As protein: CASSLDPGVGSNQPQHF. J is TRBJ1-5 and V is TRBV7-8, with a possible D match to TRBD1 (6 bases). CDR3 length: 17 amino acids. Trimming removed 1 base at V and 0 bases at J, with 13 bases between. Germline V lookup: CDR1 SGHVS, CDR2 FQNEAQ.

In the case of this clone: The sample holds other DNA sequences that translate to the same CDR3. V is TRBV5-1 and J is TRBJ2-7; no reliable D call. Per the germline V gene, CDR1 is SGHRS and CDR2 is YFSETQ. V lost 0 bases and J 2 bases, leaving 6 bases between the germline ends. The length of the CDR3 is 13 residues. The CDR3 protein is CASSLGGPYEQYF. DNA for the CDR3: TGCGCCAGCAGCTTGGGGGGTCCCTACGAGCAGTACTTC. The variable domain in full, with the rest retrieved from reference TRBV5-1 and TRBJ2-7, is KAGVTQTPRYLIKTRGQQVTLSCSPISGHRSVSWYQQTPGQGLQFLFEYFSETQRNKGNFPGRFSGRQFSNSRSEMNVSTLELGDSALYLCASSLGGPYEQYFGPGTRLTVT.

This clone was picked up one time. Other nucleotide sequences from this sample produce the same CDR3. The chain carries TRBV9 and TRBJ2-7; 7 bases line up with TRBD2. Germline CDR1 reads SGDLS; CDR2 reads YYNGEE. The CDR3 totals 14 residues. V lost 0 bases, J lost 3 bases, and 3 bases stayed unmatched. CDR3 DNA sequence: TGTGCCAGCAGCGTAGCGGGGGGAGGCTACGAGCAGTACTTC. This encodes CASSVAGGGYEQYF.

The chain employs TRBV5-1 and TRBJ2-1; the match to TRBD2 covers 11 bases. CDR3 size: 17 residues. Looked up from germline, CDR1 is SGHRS and CDR2 is YFSETQ. Trimming cost V 5 bases and J 0 bases; bases outside gene matches: 7. The CDR3 loop reads CASSTSGSLSSYNEQFF. In DNA, the CDR3 is TGCGCCAGCAGTACTAGCGGGAGTTTAAGCTCCTACAATGAGCAGTTCTTC.

A note on this clone: The sample contains more than one DNA sequence encoding this CDR3. CDR3 residues: CASSIGDSTYEQYF. The DNA for the CDR3 is TGTGCCAGTAGTATAGGTGACAGTACCTACGAGCAGTACTTC. The chain is built from TRBV19 and TRBJ2-7, with D possibly TRBD1 on 5 matching bases. Germline lookup yields CDR1 LNHDA and CDR2 SQIVND (reference sequence). This CDR3 contains 14 residues. Trimming pared 1 base from V and 2 bases from J, leaving 9 bases between.

The CDR3 region has the DNA TGTGCCACCGGCATAGGCCCTTACAATGAGCAGTTCTTC. It is translated as CATGIGPYNEQFF. The V and J genes are TRBV2 and TRBJ2-1, with D hard to call. Trimming removed 10 bases from V and 4 bases from J, with 14 bases in between. The germline V gene encodes CDR1 SNHLY and CDR2 FYNNEI. This CDR3 is 13 amino acids long. The full variable domain, completed using reference TRBV2 and TRBJ2-1, is EPEVTQTPSHQVTQMGQEVILRCVPISNHLYFYWYRQILGQKVEFLVSFYNNEISEKSEIFDDQFSVERPDGSNFTLKIRSTKLEDSAMYFCATGIGPYNEQFFGPGTRLTVL.

This CDR3 is CASSVEAFSEAFF. In DNA, the CDR3 is TGTGCCAGCAGCGTAGAAGCATTCAGTGAAGCTTTCTTT. This chain links TRBV9 with TRBJ1-1, with no clear D. The CDR3 has 13 residues. Germline assignment: CDR1 SGDLS and CDR2 YYNGEE. With 0 bases removed from V and 7 bases from J, the gap between germline ends came to 10 bases.

The rearrangement links TRBV6-1 to TRBJ1-2; D gene unclear. V was cut by 1 base and J by 8 bases, with 17 bases left in between. The germline V gene has CDR1 MNHNS and CDR2 SASEGT. There are 15 residues in the CDR3. The CDR3 region is CASSEDWTDGEGYTF. Written as DNA, the CDR3 is TGTGCCAGCAGTGAAGATTGGACTGACGGTGAAGGCTACACCTTC.

The chain combines TRBV2 with TRBJ2-5; D assignment may be TRBD1 or TRBD2 (6 bases each). Trimming cost V 3 bases and J 5 bases, with 13 bases left between them. The CDR3 consists of 14 residues. Germline values: CDR1 SNHLY, CDR2 FYNNEI. CDR3 loop: CASSERGAGETQYF. The DNA for the CDR3 is TGTGCCAGCAGTGAGAGGGGGGCAGGGGAGACCCAGTACTTC.

Comment on this clone: This same CDR3 is encoded by further DNA sequences in the sample. This chain connects TRBV10-2 to TRBJ2-5; 9 positions match TRBD1. CDR1 is WSHSY, CDR2 SAAADI, per germline. V gave up 5 bases and J gave up 2 bases; unmatched junction bases: 3. The CDR3 totals 14 residues. The CDR3 DNA reads TGCGCCAGCAGTCTGACAGGGGGTCAAGAGACCCAGTACTTC. Translated, it gives CASSLTGGQETQYF.

CDR3 amino acids: CASSLMGGAKNIQYF. CDR3 nucleotide sequence: TGTGCCAGCAGTTTGATGGGGGGCGCGAAAAACATTCAGTACTTC. The chain carries TRBV28 and TRBJ2-4; either TRBD1 or TRBD2 may supply D (6 bases each). The CDR3 has 15 amino acids. Germline lookup yields CDR1 MDHEN and CDR2 SYDVKM. Trimming left V 3 bases short and J 4 bases short, with 13 bases between. The whole variable domain, filled in from reference TRBV28 and TRBJ2-4, reads DVKVTQSSRYLVKRTGEKVFLECVQDMDHENMFWYRQDPGLGLRLIYFSYDVKMKEKGDIPEGYSVSREKKERFSLILESASTNQTSMYLCASSLMGGAKNIQYFGAGTRLSVL.

This chain uses TRBV7-8 with TRBJ1-5; 7 bases are a match to TRBD1. This CDR3 is 20 amino acids long. CDR1 and CDR2 (germline): SGHVS, FQNEAQ. Losses at the gene ends were 0 bases for V and 0 bases for J; bases not matched to a gene: 14. The CDR3 sequence is CASSLATLGTENFSNQPQHF. The CDR3 nucleotides read TGTGCCAGCAGCTTAGCAACCCTAGGGACAGAAAATTTTAGCAATCAGCCCCAGCATTTT.

V is TRBV27 and J is TRBJ2-1; TRBD2 matches at 8 bases. Germline V gives CDR1 MNHEY, CDR2 SMNVEV (reference sequence). The CDR3 runs to 14 residues. J lost 9 bases, V lost 5 bases, and 9 bases had no gene match. The DNA of the CDR3 is TGTGCCAGCAGTCCATTAGCGGGACCCAGTGAGCAGTTCTTC. It is translated as CASSPLAGPSEQFF.

The chain is built from TRBV19 and TRBJ2-2; D unresolved. Germline CDR1 is LNHDA and CDR2 is SQIVND (reference sequence). This CDR3 spans 12 amino acids. V was cut by 4 bases and J by 5 bases, with 5 bases left in between. As DNA, the CDR3 is TGTGCCAGTAGTAGGTTGACCGGGGAGCTGTTTTTT. Translating it yields CASSRLTGELFF.

The chain combines TRBV27 with TRBJ2-2, with D perhaps TRBD1 or TRBD2 (5 bases each). The CDR3 totals 17 residues. The germline V gene encodes CDR1 MNHEY and CDR2 SMNVEV (reference sequence). The V and J ends lost 2 bases and 5 bases respectively, with 18 bases between them. The CDR3 DNA reads as TGTGCCAGCAGTTTACCAGTCTTACCTGGGGGAACCGGGGAGCTGTTTTTT. Protein: CASSLPVLPGGTGELFF.

V is TRBV7-8 and J is TRBJ2-7, with a weak D call TRBD2 (6 bases). The CDR3 loop spans 14 amino acids. In germline, CDR1 is SGHVS, CDR2 FQNEAQ. V was cut by 6 bases and J by 3 bases, with 15 bases left in between. The CDR3 bases are TGTGCCAGCAGGCAGGGCCCGGGACTCTACGAGCAGTACTTC. It codes for CASRQGPGLYEQYF. The complete variable domain, with remaining parts taken from reference TRBV7-8 and TRBJ2-7, reads GAGVSQSPRYKVAKRGQDVALRCDPISGHVSLFWYQQALGQGPEFLTYFQNEAQLDKSGLPSDRFFAERPEGSVSTLKIQRTQQEDSAVYLCASRQGPGLYEQYFGPGTRLTVT.

As to this clone: The sample holds other DNA sequences that translate to the same CDR3. The rearrangement joins TRBV27 to TRBJ2-7; 10 nucleotides match TRBD2. Germline values: CDR1 MNHEY, CDR2 SMNVEV (reference sequence). Trimming took 3 bases from V and 2 from J; bases not matched to a gene: 4. The CDR3 covers 15 residues. DNA for the CDR3: TGTGCCAGCAGTTTGTCACTAGCGGGGACCTACGAGCAGTACTTC. Its protein is CASSLSLAGTYEQYF.

This clone has just one count. Other DNA sequences in this sample translate to the same CDR3. This chain uses TRBV27 with TRBJ1-2; D uncertain. From germline, CDR1 is MNHEY and CDR2 SMNVEV (reference sequence). The CDR3 is 13 amino acids. Trimming cost V 3 bases and J 0 bases, with 5 bases left between them. The DNA of the CDR3 is TGTGCCAGCAGTTTCGGTGCTAACTATGGCTACACCTTC. Its translation: CASSFGANYGYTF.

The V gene is TRBV5-8, the J gene TRBJ2-2; possible D gene TRBD2, 6 bases. The CDR3 consists of 14 residues. The germline V gene has CDR1 SGHTS and CDR2 YDEGEE. The germline V and J ends were trimmed by 2 bases and 1 base, with 6 bases remaining between them. The CDR3 protein is CASSFGGNTGELFF. DNA for the CDR3: TGTGCCAGCAGCTTCGGGGGGAACACCGGGGAGCTGTTTTTT.

The CDR3 DNA follows: TGTGCTAGTGGTTTGGTGGGGGGACCCCTCCACTTT. Translated: CASGLVGGPLHF. The chain uses TRBV12-5 and TRBJ1-6, with D maybe TRBD1 (5 bases). Germline lookup yields CDR1 LGHNT and CDR2 FRNRAP. The V gene lost 0 bases and the J gene lost 12 bases, with 6 bases spanning the gap. This CDR3 has 12 amino acids.

Comment on this clone: Other DNA sequences within the sample encode an identical CDR3. The V and J genes are TRBV25-1 and TRBJ2-5; tentatively, D is TRBD2 (5 bases). Germline values: CDR1 MGHDK, CDR2 SYGVNS. Trimming removed 2 bases at V and 5 bases at J, with 12 bases between. The CDR3 is 14 residues long. The CDR3 bases are TGTGCCAGCAGTGAACGAGAGGGCGGGGAGACCCAGTACTTC. Protein product: CASSEREGGETQYF.

The gene calls are TRBV4-3 and TRBJ1-4; 10 positions agree with TRBD1. V gave up 4 bases and J gave up 8 bases; unmatched junction bases: 7. Germline lookup yields CDR1 LGHNA and CDR2 YSLEER. The CDR3 extends over 15 amino acids. The CDR3 DNA reads TGCGCCAGCAGCCCCCGACAGGGGGCAGGCGAAAAACTGTTTTTT. Protein product: CASSPRQGAGEKLFF.